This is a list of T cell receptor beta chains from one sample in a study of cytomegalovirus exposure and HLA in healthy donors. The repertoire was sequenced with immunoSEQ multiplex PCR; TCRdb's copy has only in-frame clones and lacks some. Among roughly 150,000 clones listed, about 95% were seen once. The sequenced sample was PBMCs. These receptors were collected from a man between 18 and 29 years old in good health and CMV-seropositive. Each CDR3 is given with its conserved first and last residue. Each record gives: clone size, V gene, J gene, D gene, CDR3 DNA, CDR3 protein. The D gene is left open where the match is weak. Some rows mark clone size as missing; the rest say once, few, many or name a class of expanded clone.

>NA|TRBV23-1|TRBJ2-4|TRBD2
TGCGCCAGCAGTCAATCGTGGCAGCGGGAGGCCGCATCAGCCAAAAACATTCAGTACTTC
CASSQSWQREAASAKNIQYF
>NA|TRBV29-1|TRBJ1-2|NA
TGCAGCGTTGTTGGGGCCGCATGGGTTGAGGATGGCTACACCTTC
CSVVGAAWVEDGYTF
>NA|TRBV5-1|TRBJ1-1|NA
TGCGCCAGCAGCTTGGGTGTGGGAGGGAACACTGAAGCTTTCTTT
CASSLGVGGNTEAFF
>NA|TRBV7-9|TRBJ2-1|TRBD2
TGTGCCAGCAGCCTGGGACTAGCGGGTTACAATGAGCAGTTCTTC
CASSLGLAGYNEQFF
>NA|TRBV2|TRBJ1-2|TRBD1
TGTGCCAGCAGTCGACAGGGCTATGGCTACACCTTC
CASSRQGYGYTF
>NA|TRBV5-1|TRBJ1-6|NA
TGCGCCAGCAGCGCGGTTTATTCCTATAATTCACCCCTCCACTTT
CASSAVYSYNSPLHF
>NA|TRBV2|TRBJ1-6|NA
TGTGCCAGCAGGGAGGGGATCCATAATTCACCCCTCCACTTT
CASREGIHNSPLHF
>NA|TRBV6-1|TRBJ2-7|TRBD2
TGTGCCAGCAGTGAGGGCGGGAGGCGGTACGAGCAGTACTTC
CASSEGGRRYEQYF
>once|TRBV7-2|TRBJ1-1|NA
TGTGCCAGCAGCTCCTCGCGGGAAAAAGCTTTCTTT
CASSSSREKAFF
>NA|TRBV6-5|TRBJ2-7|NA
TGTGCCAGCAGTTACTCGATAGGGAGCTCCTACGAGCAGTACTTC
CASSYSIGSSYEQYF
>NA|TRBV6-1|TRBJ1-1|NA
TGTGCCAGCAGCGTACCGACCTCGGGCACTGAAGCTTTCTTT
CASSVPTSGTEAFF
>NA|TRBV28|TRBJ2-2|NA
TGTGCCAGCGGAGGTAGCGGGAACACCGGGGAGCTGTTTTTT
CASGGSGNTGELFF
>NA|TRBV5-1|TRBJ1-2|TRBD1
TGCGCCAGCAGCCAGATACCGGGACAGGGGGCCGGTGGCTACACCTTC
CASSQIPGQGAGGYTF
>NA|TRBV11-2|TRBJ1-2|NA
TGTGCCAGCAGCTTCCGCGGTGGCTACACCTTC
CASSFRGGYTF
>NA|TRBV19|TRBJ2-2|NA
TGTGCCAGTAGACACAGTACGAACACCGGGGAGCTGTTTTTT
CASRHSTNTGELFF
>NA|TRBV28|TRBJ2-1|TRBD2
TGTGCCAGCAGCGACGGACTAGCGGCCCACGCGAAGCAGTTCTTC
CASSDGLAAHAKQFF